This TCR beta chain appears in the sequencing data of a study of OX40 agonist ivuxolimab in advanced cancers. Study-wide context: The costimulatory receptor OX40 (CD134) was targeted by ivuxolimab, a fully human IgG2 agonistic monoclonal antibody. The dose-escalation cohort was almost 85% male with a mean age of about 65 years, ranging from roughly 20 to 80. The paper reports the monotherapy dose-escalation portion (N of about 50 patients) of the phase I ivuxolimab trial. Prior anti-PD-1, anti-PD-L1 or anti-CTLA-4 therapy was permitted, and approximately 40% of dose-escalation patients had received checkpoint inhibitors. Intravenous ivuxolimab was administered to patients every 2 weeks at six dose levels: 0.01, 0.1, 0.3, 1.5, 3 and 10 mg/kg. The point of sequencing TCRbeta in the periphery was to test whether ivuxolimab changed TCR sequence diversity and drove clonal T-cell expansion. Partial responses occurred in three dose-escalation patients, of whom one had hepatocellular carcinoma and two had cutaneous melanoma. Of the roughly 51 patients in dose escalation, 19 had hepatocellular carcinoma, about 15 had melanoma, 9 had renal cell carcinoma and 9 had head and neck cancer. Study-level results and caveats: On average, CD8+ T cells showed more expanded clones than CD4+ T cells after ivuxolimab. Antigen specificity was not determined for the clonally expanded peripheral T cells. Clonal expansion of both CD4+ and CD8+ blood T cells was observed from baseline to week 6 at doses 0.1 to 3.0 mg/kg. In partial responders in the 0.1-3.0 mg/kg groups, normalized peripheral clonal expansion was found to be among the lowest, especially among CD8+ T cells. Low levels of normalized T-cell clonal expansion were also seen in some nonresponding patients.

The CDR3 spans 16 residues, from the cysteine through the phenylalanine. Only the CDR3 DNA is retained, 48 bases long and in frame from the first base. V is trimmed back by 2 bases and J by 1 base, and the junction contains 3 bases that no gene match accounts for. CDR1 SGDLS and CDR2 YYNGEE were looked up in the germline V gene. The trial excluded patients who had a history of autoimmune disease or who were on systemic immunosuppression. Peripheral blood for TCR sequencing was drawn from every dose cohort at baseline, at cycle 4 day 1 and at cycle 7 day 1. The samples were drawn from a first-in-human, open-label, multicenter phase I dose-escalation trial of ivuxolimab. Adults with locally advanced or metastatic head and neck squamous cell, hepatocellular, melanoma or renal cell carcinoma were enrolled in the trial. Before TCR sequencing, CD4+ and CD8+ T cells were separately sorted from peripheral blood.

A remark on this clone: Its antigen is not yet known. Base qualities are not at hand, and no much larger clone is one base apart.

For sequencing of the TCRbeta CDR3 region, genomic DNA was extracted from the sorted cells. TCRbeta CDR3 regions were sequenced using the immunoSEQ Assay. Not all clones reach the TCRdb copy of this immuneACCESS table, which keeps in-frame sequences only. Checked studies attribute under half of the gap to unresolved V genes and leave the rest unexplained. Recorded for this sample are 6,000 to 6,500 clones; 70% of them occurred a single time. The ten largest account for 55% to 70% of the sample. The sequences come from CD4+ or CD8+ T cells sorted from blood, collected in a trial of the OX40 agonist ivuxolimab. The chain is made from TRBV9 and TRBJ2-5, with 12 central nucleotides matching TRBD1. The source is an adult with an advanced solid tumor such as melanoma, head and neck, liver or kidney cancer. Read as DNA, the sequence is TGTGCCAGCAGCGTCGGGACAGGGGGCTTCCAAGAGACCCAGTACTTC. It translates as CASSVGTGGFQETQYF.